The 20 T cell receptor beta chains below were found in one sample sequenced in a study of T cells in Graves' hyperthyroidism and ophthalmopathy. The CDR3 regions of TCR beta were amplified from RNA transcripts. HTBI primers were used for first-round RT-PCR of the TCR CDR3. One entry per CDR3 protein, called by TCRdb with MiXCR from the multiplex PCR reads. The sample comprises hundreds of thousands of distinct CDR3 sequences, approximately 15% of which are singletons, and 18% rests with the top ten. Sequencing was performed on blood. Source of these receptors: a woman aged 18-29 years with Graves' hyperthyroidism.

This clonotype has a count of ten or more. The V gene is TRBV20-1, the J gene TRBJ1-2, with TRBD1 identical over 7 bases. This CDR3 has 13 residues. Looked up from germline, CDR1 is DFQATT and CDR2 is SNEGSKA (reference sequence). The J segment lost 2 bases and the V segment lost 4 bases, leaving 4 bases of the junction unmatched. CDR3 in amino acids: CSAIATGNYGYTF. DNA for the CDR3: TGCAGTGCTATTGCGACAGGGAACTATGGCTACACCTTC.

The V gene is TRBV6-9, the J gene TRBJ2-1; 9 bases match TRBD1. Germline CDR1 and CDR2: MNHGY and SVAAGI. This CDR3 contains 14 residues. V shed 3 bases, J shed 8 bases, and the junction held 5 bases outside the gene matches. The CDR3 here is CASSYRTGVDEQFF. The CDR3 bases are TGTGCCAGCAGTTACCGGACAGGGGTGGATGAGCAGTTCTTC.

This clonotype was detected many times. CDR3 in amino acids: CASSLGDRNYGYTF. In nucleotides, the CDR3 is TGTGCCAGCAGCTTAGGGGACAGGAACTATGGCTACACCTTC. This sequence joins TRBV11-2 and TRBJ1-2, with TRBD1 matching 8 bases. Germline V gene data show CDR1 as SGHAT and CDR2 as FQNNGV. CDR3 size: 14 residues. Losses at the gene ends were 1 base for V and 2 bases for J; bases not matched to a gene: 0.

At least ten counts were recorded for this clonotype. This chain uses TRBV20-1 with TRBJ2-7; no reliable D call. V was pared by 5 bases and J by 2 bases, with 7 bases between. The CDR3 contains 11 residues. Germline CDR1 is DFQATT and CDR2 is SNEGSKA (reference sequence). CDR3 sequence reads: CSAHRAYEQYF. The DNA of the CDR3 is TGCAGTGCTCATCGCGCCTACGAGCAGTACTTC.

In this sample, this clonotype turned up many times. The rearrangement joins TRBV28 to TRBJ2-1; TRBD2 matches at 7 bases. The germline gives CDR1 MDHEN, CDR2 SYDVKM. This CDR3 region has 14 residues. V was clipped by 2 bases and J by 7 bases; unmatched bases: 5. The CDR3 region is CASSLLAEWNEQFF. CDR3 nucleotide sequence: TGTGCCAGCAGTTTACTAGCGGAATGGAATGAGCAGTTCTTC.

To note about this clonotype: One end of the junction fails to match germline, which may point to a read error. The rearrangement joins TRBV7-2 to TRBJ2-1; D call uncertain. This CDR3 comprises 13 residues. The germline CDR1 and CDR2 sequences are SGHTA and FQGNSA. This CDR3 is CVSSPPETSRRFF. DNA for the CDR3: TGTGTCAGCAGCCCTCCTGAGACGAGCCGGCGGTTCTTC.

The chain couples TRBV29-1 to TRBJ1-1; unclear D gene. Trimming pared 7 bases from V and 0 bases from J, leaving 18 bases between. Germline lookup yields CDR1 SQVTM and CDR2 ANQGSEA. CDR3 size: 15 residues. In DNA, the CDR3 is TGCAGCGCAAGCCGGGGAACTATATTGAACACTGAAGCTTTCTTT. Its protein is CSASRGTILNTEAFF. Full variable domain (outside the CDR3, taken from reference TRBV29-1 and TRBJ1-1): SAVISQKPSRDICQRGTSLTIQCQVDSQVTMMFWYRQQPGQSLTLIATANQGSEATYESGFVIDKFPISRPNLTFSTLTVSNMSPEDSSIYLCSASRGTILNTEAFFGQGTRLTVV.

This clonotype has a count of ten or more. J is TRBJ1-4 and V is TRBV10-3, with unresolved D. V was shortened by 0 bases and J by 0 bases, with 5 bases between the two germline ends. Germline V gene lookup returns CDR1 ENHRY and CDR2 SYGVKD. The CDR3 totals 15 residues. The CDR3 is CAISESAATNEKLFF. DNA for the CDR3: TGTGCCATCAGTGAGTCGGCAGCAACTAATGAAAAACTGTTTTTT.

This clonotype has ten or more counts. J is TRBJ2-7 and V is TRBV20-1; 7 bases are shared with TRBD1. J was trimmed by 2 bases and V by 4 bases; bases with no gene match: 5. Germline V gives CDR1 DFQATT, CDR2 SNEGSKA (reference sequence). There are 13 residues in the CDR3. This chain's CDR3 is CSATDRAPYEQYF. CDR3 DNA sequence: TGCAGTGCTACAGACAGGGCCCCCTACGAGCAGTACTTC.

This clonotype appeared a few times. V usage is TRBV5-1 and J usage is TRBJ2-1; TRBD2 agrees at 9 bases. This CDR3 contains 15 residues. The V gene's germline CDR1 is SGHRS and CDR2 YFSETQ. The V gene end was trimmed by 7 bases and the J gene end by 6 bases; junction bases not matched to a gene: 11. The CDR3, as DNA: TGCGCCAGCTCACAGGTCGCGGGAGGGCCCAATGAGCAGTTCTTC. It is translated as CASSQVAGGPNEQFF.

This clonotype was detected a few times. CDR3 coding DNA: TGTGCCAGCATGTACAGGCAGAGGTGGCAGCCCCAGCATTTT. Translating it yields CASMYRQRWQPQHF. The chain recombines TRBV25-1 with TRBJ1-5; D may be TRBD1 (5 bases). The CDR3 has 14 amino acids. Germline lookup yields CDR1 MGHDK and CDR2 SYGVNS. Trimming took off 7 bases at V and 7 bases at J, with 17 bases between the two ends. The full variable domain, rest sourced from reference TRBV25-1 and TRBJ1-5, is EADIYQTPRYLVIGTGKKITLECSQTMGHDKMYWYQQDPGMELHLIHYSYGVNSTEKGDLSSESTVSRIRTEHFPLTLESARPSHTSQYLCASMYRQRWQPQHFGDGTRLSIL.

This clonotype occurred a few times. The chain recombines TRBV20-1 with TRBJ2-7, with TRBD2 identical over 12 bases. V was clipped by 5 bases and J by 2 bases; unmatched bases: 4. The V gene's germline CDR1 is DFQATT and CDR2 SNEGSKA (reference sequence). CDR3 length: 14 residues. The CDR3: CSAFRLAGAYEQYF. As DNA, the CDR3 is TGCAGTGCTTTTAGACTAGCGGGAGCCTACGAGCAGTACTTC.

On this clonotype itself: An end of the junction does not agree with germline; a read error may underlie this. This chain connects TRBV29-1 to TRBJ2-7; the D gene could be TRBD1 or TRBD2 (6 bases each). The germline V gene has CDR1 SQVTM and CDR2 ANQGSEA. The CDR3 runs 12 residues. In DNA form, the CDR3 reads TGCGGCGTAAGGGGGGAAACCTACGAGCAGTACTTC. It yields the protein CGVRGETYEQYF.

This clonotype was counted a few times. The rearrangement links TRBV12-3 or TRBV12-4 to TRBJ2-1; D assignment may be TRBD1 or TRBD2 (6 bases each). The CDR3 totals 15 residues. The V end was cut by 6 bases, the J end by 2 bases, with 14 bases between. Written as DNA, the CDR3 is TGTGCCAGCAGCAATCAGAGGGGGGCCTACAATGAGCAGTTCTTC. This codes for CASSNQRGAYNEQFF.

The chain recombines TRBV28 with TRBJ2-1, with 14 nucleotides matching TRBD2. CDR3 length: 15 amino acids. Losses at the gene ends were 7 bases for V and 6 bases for J; bases not matched to a gene: 5. Per germline, CDR1 MDHEN and CDR2 SYDVKM. CDR3 nucleotide sequence: TGTGCCAGCATTTGGACTAGCGGGAGGACCAATGAGCAGTTCTTC. Protein: CASIWTSGRTNEQFF. The full variable domain, with the rest looked up from reference TRBV28 and TRBJ2-1, is DVKVTQSSRYLVKRTGEKVFLECVQDMDHENMFWYRQDPGLGLRLIYFSYDVKMKEKGDIPEGYSVSREKKERFSLILESASTNQTSMYLCASIWTSGRTNEQFFGPGTRLTVL.

This clonotype was counted between two and nine times. This chain joins TRBV19 and TRBJ2-3, with TRBD2 matching over 14 bases. The CDR3 sequence is 15 residues long. The germline gives CDR1 LNHDA, CDR2 SQIVND (reference sequence). J was trimmed by 8 bases and V by 1 base; bases with no gene match: 2. The CDR3: CASSIGGLAGGTQYF. CDR3 coding DNA: TGTGCCAGTAGTATAGGAGGACTAGCGGGAGGTACGCAGTATTTT.

The chain is built from TRBV6-1 and TRBJ1-5; 10 bases fit TRBD1. Germline CDR1 is MNHNS and CDR2 is SASEGT. The V and J ends lost 5 bases and 3 bases, in that order; junction bases with no gene match: 7. There are 16 residues in the CDR3. The CDR3 reads CASSRDRGRDNQPQHF. As DNA, the CDR3 is TGTGCCAGCAGTAGGGACAGGGGCCGTGACAATCAGCCCCAGCATTTT.

Many counts were recorded for this clonotype. This CDR3 reads CASSGATGNTEAFF. The CDR3 region has the DNA TGCGCCAGCAGCGGGGCCACAGGGAACACTGAAGCTTTCTTT. The chain has TRBV5-1 and TRBJ1-1; the D gene is possibly TRBD1 (5 bases). The CDR3 extends over 14 amino acids. Germline V gene lookup returns CDR1 SGHRS and CDR2 YFSETQ. The germline V and J ends were trimmed by 4 bases and 1 base, with 11 bases remaining between them.

V and J are TRBV20-1 and TRBJ2-1; perhaps TRBD2 as D (6 bases). The CDR3 is made up of 15 amino acids. The germline V gene encodes CDR1 DFQATT and CDR2 SNEGSKA (reference sequence). Deletions cut 4 bases from V and 1 base from J, with 14 bases between. The CDR3 here is CSAIPSAKSYNEQFF. DNA for the CDR3: TGCAGTGCTATCCCTAGCGCTAAATCCTACAATGAGCAGTTCTTC.

This clonotype was detected many times. J is TRBJ1-5 and V is TRBV20-1, with TRBD1 identical over 8 bases. The length of the CDR3 is 14 residues. The V gene end was trimmed by 0 bases and the J gene end by 8 bases; junction bases not matched to a gene: 6. CDR1 is DFQATT and CDR2 is SNEGSKA in the germline V gene (reference sequence). This chain's CDR3 is CSAREGQGREPQHF. Here the CDR3 DNA reads TGCAGTGCTAGAGAAGGACAGGGAAGGGAGCCCCAGCATTTT.